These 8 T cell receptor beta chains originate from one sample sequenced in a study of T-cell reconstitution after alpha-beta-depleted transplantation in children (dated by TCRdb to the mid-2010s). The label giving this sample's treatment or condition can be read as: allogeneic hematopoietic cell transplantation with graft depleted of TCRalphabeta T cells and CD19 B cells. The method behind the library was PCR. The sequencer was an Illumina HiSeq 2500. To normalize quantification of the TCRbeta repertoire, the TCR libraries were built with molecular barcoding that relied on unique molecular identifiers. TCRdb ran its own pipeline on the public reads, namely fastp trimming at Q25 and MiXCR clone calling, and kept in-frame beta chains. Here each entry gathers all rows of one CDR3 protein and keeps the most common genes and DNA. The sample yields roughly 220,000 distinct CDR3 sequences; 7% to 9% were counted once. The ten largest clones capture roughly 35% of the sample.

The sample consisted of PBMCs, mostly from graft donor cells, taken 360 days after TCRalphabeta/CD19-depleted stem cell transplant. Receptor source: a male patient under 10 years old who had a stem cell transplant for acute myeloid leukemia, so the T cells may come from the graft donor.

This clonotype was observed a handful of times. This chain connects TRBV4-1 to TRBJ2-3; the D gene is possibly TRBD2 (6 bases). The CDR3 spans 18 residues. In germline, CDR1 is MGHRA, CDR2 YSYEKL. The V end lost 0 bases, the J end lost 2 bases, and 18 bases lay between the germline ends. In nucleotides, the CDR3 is TGCGCCAGCAGCCAAGACCCCGGAGGGGTTGGACTCACAGATACGCAGTATTTT. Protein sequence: CASSQDPGGVGLTDTQYF.

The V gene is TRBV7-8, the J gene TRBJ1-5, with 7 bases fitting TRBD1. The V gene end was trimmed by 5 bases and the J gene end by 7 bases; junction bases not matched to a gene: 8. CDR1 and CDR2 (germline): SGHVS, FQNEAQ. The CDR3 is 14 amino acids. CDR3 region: CASSGWDSLQPQHF. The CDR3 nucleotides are TGTGCCAGCAGCGGGTGGGACAGTTTACAGCCCCAGCATTTT.

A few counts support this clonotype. CDR3 in DNA: TGCGCCAGCAGCCTCTCGATCGGGGAGACCCAGTACTTC. Its protein is CASSLSIGETQYF. J is TRBJ2-5 and V is TRBV5-1; D is unclear. CDR1 and CDR2 from the germline V gene are SGHRS and YFSETQ. Trimming took off 4 bases at V and 5 bases at J, with 12 bases between the two ends. The CDR3 is 13 residues long.

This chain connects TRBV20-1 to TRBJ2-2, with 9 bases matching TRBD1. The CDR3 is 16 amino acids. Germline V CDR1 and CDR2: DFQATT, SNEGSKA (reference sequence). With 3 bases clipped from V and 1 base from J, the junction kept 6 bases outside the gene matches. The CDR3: CSASLQTGGNTGELFF. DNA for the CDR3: TGCAGTGCTAGCTTGCAGACAGGGGGGAACACCGGGGAGCTGTTTTTT.

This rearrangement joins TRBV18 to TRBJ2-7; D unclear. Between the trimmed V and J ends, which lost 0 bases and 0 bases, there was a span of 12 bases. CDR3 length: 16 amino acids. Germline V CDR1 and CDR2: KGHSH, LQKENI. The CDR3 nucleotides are TGTGCCAGCTCACCACCGAGCCGCCGAAGCTCCTACGAGCAGTACTTC. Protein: CASSPPSRRSSYEQYF. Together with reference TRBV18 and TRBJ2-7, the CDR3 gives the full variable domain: NAGVMQNPRHLVRRRGQEARLRCSPMKGHSHVYWYRQLPEEGLKFMVYLQKENIIDESGMPKERFSAEFPKEGPSILRIQQVVRGDSAAYFCASSPPSRRSSYEQYFGPGTRLTVT.

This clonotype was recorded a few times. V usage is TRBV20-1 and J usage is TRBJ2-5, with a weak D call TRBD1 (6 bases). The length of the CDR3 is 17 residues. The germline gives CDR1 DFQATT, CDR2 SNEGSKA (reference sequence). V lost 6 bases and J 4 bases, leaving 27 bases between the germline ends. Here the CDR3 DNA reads TGCAGTGCCCAAAACCGCATATTGGGGGCTTGGGGAGAGACCCAGTACTTC. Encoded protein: CSAQNRILGAWGETQYF.

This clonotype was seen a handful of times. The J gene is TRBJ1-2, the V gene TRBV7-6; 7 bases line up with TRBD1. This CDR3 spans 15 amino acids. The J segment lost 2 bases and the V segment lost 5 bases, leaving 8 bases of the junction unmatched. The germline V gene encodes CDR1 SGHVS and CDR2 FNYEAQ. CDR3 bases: TGTGCCAGCAGCCTCGGCAGGGGGGGAAACTATGGCTACACCTTC. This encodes CASSLGRGGNYGYTF. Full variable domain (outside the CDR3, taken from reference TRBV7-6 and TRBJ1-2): GAGVSQSPRYKVTKRGQDVALRCDPISGHVSLYWYRQALGQGPEFLTYFNYEAQQDKSGLPNDRFSAERPEGSISTLTIQRTEQRDSAMYRCASSLGRGGNYGYTFGSGTRLTVV.

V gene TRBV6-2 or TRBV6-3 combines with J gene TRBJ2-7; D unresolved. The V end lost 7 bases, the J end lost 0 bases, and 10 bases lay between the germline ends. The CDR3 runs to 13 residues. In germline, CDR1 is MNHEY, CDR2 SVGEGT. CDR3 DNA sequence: TGTGCCAGCATTGGCACGATCTCCTACGAGCAGTACTTC. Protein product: CASIGTISYEQYF.